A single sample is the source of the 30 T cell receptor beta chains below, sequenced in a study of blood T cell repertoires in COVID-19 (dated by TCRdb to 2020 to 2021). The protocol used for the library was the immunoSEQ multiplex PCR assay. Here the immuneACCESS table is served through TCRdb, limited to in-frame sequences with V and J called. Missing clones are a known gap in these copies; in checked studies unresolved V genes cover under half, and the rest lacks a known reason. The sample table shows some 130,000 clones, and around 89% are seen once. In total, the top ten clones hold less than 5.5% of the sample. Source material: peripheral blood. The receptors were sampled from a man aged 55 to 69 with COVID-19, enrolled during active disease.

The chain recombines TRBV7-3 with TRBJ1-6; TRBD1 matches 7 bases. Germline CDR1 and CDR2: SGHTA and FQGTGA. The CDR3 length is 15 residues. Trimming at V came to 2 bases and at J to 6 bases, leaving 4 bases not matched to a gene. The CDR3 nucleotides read TGTGCCAGCAGCTTAGAGGGGGCGCGTAATTCACCCCTCCACTTT. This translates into CASSLEGARNSPLHF.

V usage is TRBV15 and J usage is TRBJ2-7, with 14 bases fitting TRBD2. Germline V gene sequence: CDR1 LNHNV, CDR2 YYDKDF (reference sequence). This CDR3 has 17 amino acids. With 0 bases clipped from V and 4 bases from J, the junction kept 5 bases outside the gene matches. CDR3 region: CATSRDRGTSGGYEQYF. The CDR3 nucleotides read TGTGCCACCAGCAGAGATAGGGGGACTAGCGGGGGTTACGAGCAGTACTTC.

This chain's CDR3 is CATAIDRGDTEAFF. For the CDR3, the DNA is TGTGCCACGGCAATCGACAGGGGGGACACTGAAGCTTTCTTT. This chain uses TRBV10-3 with TRBJ1-1; 9 bases are shared with TRBD1. Germline lookup yields CDR1 ENHRY and CDR2 SYGVKD. This CDR3 is 14 amino acids long. The J segment lost 3 bases and the V segment lost 10 bases, leaving 9 bases of the junction unmatched.

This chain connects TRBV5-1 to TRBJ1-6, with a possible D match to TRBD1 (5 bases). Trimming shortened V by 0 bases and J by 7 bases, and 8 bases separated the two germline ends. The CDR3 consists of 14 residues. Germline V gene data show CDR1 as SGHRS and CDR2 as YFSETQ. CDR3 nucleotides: TGCGCCAGCAGCTTGGCCCGGGGGAATTCACCCCTCCACTTT. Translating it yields CASSLARGNSPLHF.

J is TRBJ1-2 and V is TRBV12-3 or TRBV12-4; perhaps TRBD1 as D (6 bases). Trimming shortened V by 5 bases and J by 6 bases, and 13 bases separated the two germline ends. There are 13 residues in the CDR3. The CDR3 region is CASSPQGNHGYTF. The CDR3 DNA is TGTGCCAGCAGTCCACAGGGTAATCATGGCTACACCTTC.

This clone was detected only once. CDR3 bases: TGTGCCAGCAGCTTGGACAGAGAACTGGACTACACCTTC. Translated: CASSLDRELDYTF. V and J are TRBV5-8 and TRBJ1-2; D gene ambiguous. V was cut by 0 bases and J by 10 bases, with 13 bases left in between. The CDR3 has 13 residues. Germline CDR1 SGHTS, CDR2 YDEGEE.

As DNA, the CDR3 is TGCAGCGTTGCATACTCGGACAGGGAGGTGGCTTTGAACACTGAAGCTTTCTTT. Protein: CSVAYSDREVALNTEAFF. V usage is TRBV29-1 and J usage is TRBJ1-1, with 8 bases aligning to TRBD1. V dropped 4 bases and J dropped 0; count of bases not matched to a gene: 16. CDR3 length equals 18 residues. Germline CDR1 reads SQVTM; CDR2 reads ANQGSEA.

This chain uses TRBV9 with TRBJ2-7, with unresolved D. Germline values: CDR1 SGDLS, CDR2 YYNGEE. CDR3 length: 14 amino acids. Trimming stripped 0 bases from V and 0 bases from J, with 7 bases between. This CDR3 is CASSVGPSSYEQYF. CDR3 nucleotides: TGTGCCAGCAGCGTAGGTCCCAGCTCCTACGAGCAGTACTTC.

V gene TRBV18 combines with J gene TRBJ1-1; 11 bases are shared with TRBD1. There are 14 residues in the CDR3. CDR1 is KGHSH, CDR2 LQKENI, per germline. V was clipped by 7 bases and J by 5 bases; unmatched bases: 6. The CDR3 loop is CASFRTGGSTEAFF. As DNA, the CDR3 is TGTGCCAGCTTCCGGACAGGGGGCTCGACTGAAGCTTTCTTT.

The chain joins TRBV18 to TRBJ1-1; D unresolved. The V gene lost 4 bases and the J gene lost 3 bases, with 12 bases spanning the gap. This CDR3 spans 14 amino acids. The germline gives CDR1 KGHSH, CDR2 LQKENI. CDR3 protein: CASSQGLTHTEAFF. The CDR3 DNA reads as TGTGCCAGCTCACAAGGACTTACCCACACTGAAGCTTTCTTT.

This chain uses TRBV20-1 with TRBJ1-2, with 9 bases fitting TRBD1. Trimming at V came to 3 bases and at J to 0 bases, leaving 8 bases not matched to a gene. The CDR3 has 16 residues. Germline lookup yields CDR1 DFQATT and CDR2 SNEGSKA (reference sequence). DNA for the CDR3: TGCAGTGCTAGTGCCGGGACAGGGATAGCTAACTATGGCTACACCTTC. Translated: CSASAGTGIANYGYTF.

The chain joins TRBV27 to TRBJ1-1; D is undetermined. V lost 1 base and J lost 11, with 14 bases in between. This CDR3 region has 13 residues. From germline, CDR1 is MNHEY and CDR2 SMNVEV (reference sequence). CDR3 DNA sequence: TGTGCCAGCAGTTTATTCTACGCTTCCTTGGCTTTCTTT. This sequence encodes CASSLFYASLAFF.

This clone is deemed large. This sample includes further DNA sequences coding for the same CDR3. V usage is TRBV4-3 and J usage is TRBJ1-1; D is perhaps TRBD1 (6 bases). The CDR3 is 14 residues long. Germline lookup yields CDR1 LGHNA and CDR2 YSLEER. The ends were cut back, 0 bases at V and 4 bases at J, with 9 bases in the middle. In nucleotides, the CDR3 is TGCGCCAGCAGCCAAGAGGGGGGGCTCACTGAAGCTTTCTTT. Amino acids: CASSQEGGLTEAFF.

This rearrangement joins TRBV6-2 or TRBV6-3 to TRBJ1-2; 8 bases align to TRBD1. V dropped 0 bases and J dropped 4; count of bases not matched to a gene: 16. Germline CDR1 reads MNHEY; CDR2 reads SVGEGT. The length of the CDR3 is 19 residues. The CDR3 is CASSYSMVLTGTGTYGYTF. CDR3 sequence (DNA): TGTGCCAGCAGTTACTCGATGGTCCTTACCGGGACAGGAACCTATGGCTACACCTTC.

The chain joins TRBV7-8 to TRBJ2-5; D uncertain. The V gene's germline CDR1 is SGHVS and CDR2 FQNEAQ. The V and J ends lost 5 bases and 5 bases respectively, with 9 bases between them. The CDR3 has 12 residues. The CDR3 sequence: CASSPPSETQYF. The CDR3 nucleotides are TGTGCCAGCAGCCCTCCGAGCGAGACCCAGTACTTC. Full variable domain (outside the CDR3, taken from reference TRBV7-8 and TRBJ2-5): GAGVSQSPRYKVAKRGQDVALRCDPISGHVSLFWYQQALGQGPEFLTYFQNEAQLDKSGLPSDRFFAERPEGSVSTLKIQRTQQEDSAVYLCASSPPSETQYFGPGTRLLVL.

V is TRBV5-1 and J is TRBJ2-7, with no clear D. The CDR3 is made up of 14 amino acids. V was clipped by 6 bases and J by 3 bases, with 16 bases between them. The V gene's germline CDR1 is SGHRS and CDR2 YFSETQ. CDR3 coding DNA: TGCGCCAGCATGTTTGGCGGATCCGTCTACGAGCAGTACTTC. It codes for CASMFGGSVYEQYF.

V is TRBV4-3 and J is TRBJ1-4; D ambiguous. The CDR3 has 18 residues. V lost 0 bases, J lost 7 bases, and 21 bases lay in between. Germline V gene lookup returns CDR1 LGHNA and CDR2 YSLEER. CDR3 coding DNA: TGCGCCAGCAGCCAAGAACCCCACCTGGGTTCCGAGGGTGAAAAACTGTTTTTT. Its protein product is CASSQEPHLGSEGEKLFF.

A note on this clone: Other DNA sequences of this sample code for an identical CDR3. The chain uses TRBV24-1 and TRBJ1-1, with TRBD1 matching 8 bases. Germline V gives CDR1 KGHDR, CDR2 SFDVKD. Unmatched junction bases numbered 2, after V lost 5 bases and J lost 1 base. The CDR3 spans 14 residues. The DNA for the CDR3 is TGTGCCACCAGTGCCGGACAGGGGAACACTGAAGCTTTCTTT. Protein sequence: CATSAGQGNTEAFF.

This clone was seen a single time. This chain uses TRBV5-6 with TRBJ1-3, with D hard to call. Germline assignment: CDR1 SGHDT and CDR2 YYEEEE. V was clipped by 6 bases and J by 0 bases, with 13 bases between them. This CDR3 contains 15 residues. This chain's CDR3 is CASNPGVGSGNTIYF. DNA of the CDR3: TGTGCCAGCAATCCCGGAGTGGGCTCTGGAAACACCATATATTTT.

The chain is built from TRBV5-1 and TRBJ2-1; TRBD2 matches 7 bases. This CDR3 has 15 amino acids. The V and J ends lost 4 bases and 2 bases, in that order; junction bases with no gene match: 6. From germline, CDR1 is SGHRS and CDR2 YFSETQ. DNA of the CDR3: TGCGCCAGCAGCACCGCTAGCGGCACCTACAATGAGCAGTTCTTC. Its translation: CASSTASGTYNEQFF. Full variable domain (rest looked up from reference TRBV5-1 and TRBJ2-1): KAGVTQTPRYLIKTRGQQVTLSCSPISGHRSVSWYQQTPGQGLQFLFEYFSETQRNKGNFPGRFSGRQFSNSRSEMNVSTLELGDSALYLCASSTASGTYNEQFFGPGTRLTVL.

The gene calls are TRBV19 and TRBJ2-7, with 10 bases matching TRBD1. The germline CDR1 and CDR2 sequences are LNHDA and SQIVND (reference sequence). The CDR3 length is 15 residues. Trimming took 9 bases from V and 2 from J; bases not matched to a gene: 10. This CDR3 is CARLRGGQGPYEQYF. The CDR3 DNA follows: TGTGCCAGACTCAGAGGGGGACAGGGGCCCTACGAGCAGTACTTC.

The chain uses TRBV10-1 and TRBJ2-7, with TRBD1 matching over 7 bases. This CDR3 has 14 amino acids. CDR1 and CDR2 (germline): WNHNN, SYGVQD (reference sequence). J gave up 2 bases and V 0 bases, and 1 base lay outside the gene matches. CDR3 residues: CASSESGQAYEQYF. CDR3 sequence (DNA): TGCGCCAGCAGTGAGTCTGGACAGGCCTACGAGCAGTACTTC.

This CDR3 is CASSLSVRDLRYGYTF. The CDR3 nucleotides read TGTGCCAGCAGCCTAAGCGTCAGGGATCTACGCTATGGCTACACCTTC. The chain has TRBV3-1 (or the pseudogene TRBV3-2) and TRBJ1-2; D might be TRBD1 (5 bases). V lost 4 bases and J 4 bases, leaving 19 bases between the germline ends. There are 16 residues in the CDR3. CDR1 and CDR2 (germline): LGHDT, YNNKEL (reference sequence).

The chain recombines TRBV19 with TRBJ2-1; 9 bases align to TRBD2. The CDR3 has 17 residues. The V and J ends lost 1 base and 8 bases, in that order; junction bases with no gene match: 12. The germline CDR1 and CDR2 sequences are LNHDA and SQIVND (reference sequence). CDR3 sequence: CASSIAAGGLIGDEQFF. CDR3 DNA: TGTGCCAGTAGTATAGCGGCGGGGGGGTTGATTGGTGATGAGCAGTTCTTC.

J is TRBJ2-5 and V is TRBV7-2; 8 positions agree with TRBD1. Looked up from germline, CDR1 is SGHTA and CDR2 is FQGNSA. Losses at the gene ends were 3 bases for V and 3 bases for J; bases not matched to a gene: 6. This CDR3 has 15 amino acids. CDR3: CASSFGGTGEETQYF. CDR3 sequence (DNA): TGTGCCAGCAGCTTTGGCGGGACAGGTGAAGAGACCCAGTACTTC.

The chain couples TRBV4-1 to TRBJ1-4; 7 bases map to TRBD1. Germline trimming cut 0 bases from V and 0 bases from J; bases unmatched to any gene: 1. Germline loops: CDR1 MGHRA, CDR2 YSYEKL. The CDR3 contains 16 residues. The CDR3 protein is CASSQEGGATNEKLFF. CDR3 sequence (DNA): TGCGCCAGCAGCCAAGAAGGGGGCGCAACTAATGAAAAACTGTTTTTT.

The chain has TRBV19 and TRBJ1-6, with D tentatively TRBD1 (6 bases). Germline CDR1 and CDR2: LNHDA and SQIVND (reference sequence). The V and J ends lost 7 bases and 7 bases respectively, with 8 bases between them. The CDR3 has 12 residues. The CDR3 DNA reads TGTGCCAGTAAGACAGGAAATTCACCCCTCCACTTT. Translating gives CASKTGNSPLHF.

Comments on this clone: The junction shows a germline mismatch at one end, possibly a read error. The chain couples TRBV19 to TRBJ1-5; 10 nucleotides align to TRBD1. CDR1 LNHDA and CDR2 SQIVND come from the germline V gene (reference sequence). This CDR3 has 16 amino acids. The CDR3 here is CASSPRAGQGNQPQHF. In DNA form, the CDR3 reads TGTGCCAGTAGTCCTAGGGCGGGACAGGGGAATCAACCCCAGCATTTT.

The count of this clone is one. CDR3 DNA: TGTGCCAGCAGCTCTGAGAGACTAGGTCTTCATGAGCAGTTCTTC. This sequence encodes CASSSERLGLHEQFF. The rearrangement joins TRBV11-3 to TRBJ2-1; weak D call: TRBD2 (6 bases). Deletions cut 4 bases from V and 8 bases from J, with 18 bases between. Germline-derived CDR1 and CDR2 are SGHNT and YENEEA. CDR3 length equals 15 residues.

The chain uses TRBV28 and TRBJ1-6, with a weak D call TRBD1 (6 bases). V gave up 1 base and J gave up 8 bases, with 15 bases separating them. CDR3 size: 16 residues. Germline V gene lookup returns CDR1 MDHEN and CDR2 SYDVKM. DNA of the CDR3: TGTGCCAGCAGTTTATTAACAGGGTCCGTGGATTCACCCCTCCACTTT. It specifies CASSLLTGSVDSPLHF.